Included here is one TCR beta chain sequence, with context. The entry originates in a study of T cells expressing NK-cell markers. Study context: The sequencing cohort of eight donors included seven HCMV-seropositive individuals and one seronegative individual.

Using the 5' RACE reads, TCRdb records one entry per CDR3 protein without DNA. This sample's clone table lists some 500,000 distinct CDR3 sequences. The CDR3 sequence is 16 residues long. Germline lookup yields CDR1 DFQATT and CDR2 SNEGSKA (reference sequence). The sample consisted of blood T cells: a sorted CD56 or NKG2C T cell subset, CD4+ or CD8+ T cells, or bulk PBMC T cells (not recorded which). The J gene is TRBJ2-3, the V gene TRBV20-1. The sequence was obtained from a woman aged 45 to 65 in good health. CDR3 in amino acids: CSARAIETLATDTQYF.